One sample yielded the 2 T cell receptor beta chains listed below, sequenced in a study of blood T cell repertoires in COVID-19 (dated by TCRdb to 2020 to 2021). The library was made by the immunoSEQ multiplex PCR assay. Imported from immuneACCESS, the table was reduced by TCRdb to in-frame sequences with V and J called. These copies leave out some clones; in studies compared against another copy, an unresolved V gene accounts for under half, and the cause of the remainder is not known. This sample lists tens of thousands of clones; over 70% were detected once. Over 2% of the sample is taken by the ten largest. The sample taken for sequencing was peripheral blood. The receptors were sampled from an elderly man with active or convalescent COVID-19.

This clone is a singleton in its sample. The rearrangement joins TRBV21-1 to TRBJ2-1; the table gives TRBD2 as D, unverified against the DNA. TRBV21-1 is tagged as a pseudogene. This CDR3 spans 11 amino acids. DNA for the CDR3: TGTGCCAGCAGACTTGCTTCTGAGCAGTTCTTC. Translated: CASRLASEQFF.

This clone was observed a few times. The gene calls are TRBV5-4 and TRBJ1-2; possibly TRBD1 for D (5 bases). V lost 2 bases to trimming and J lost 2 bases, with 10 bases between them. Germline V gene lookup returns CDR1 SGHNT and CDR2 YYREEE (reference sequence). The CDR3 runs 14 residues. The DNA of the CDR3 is TGTGCCAGCAGCTTCGGACAACAAAACTATGGCTACACCTTC. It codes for CASSFGQQNYGYTF.